What follows describes a single T cell receptor beta chain. Its cognate antigen is unknown. This entry belongs to a study of identical twins. Study-wide findings and caveats: Recombination models fit unrelated individuals' TCR alpha sharing but underestimated twins'. Insertions were fewer in abundant cord blood beta clonotypes, whereas memory repertoires showed none of this pattern.

MiXCR was run by TCRdb on the 5' RACE reads, yielding one entry per CDR3 protein. The sample has fewer than 900,000 distinct CDR3 sequences, over 15% seen once. The length of the CDR3 is 15 residues. Germline values: CDR1 SQVTM, CDR2 ANQGSEA. With 3 bases removed from V and 3 bases from J, the gap between germline ends came to 14 bases. The sample also formed part of further work on T cells expressing NK-cell markers. In that study: The study sequenced eight donors, seven HCMV-seropositive and one seronegative. Over 5 donors carried dominant NKG2C+ clonotypes that made up roughly 1.0-7.0% of their CD8+ T cells.

This sequence was found in a woman between 18 and 30 years old in good health. The sample was PBMCs. The gene calls are TRBV29-1 and TRBJ2-2, with D maybe TRBD1 (7 bases). The CDR3, as DNA: TGCAGCGTTGAGACGGAGGGGGCTGACACCGGGGAGCTGTTTTTT. Translated, it gives CSVETEGADTGELFF.